This T cell receptor (beta chain) was obtained from a study of human T cells and chemical hapten exposure. Deletions cut 10 bases from V and 7 bases from J, with 21 bases between. Germline V CDR1 and CDR2: MNHNY, SVGAGI (reference sequence). CDR3 size: 14 residues. Each CDR3 protein is one row after TCRdb ran MiXCR on the RACE reads. The sample has under 200,000 distinct CDR3 sequences, approximately 30% seen once. Time point reported: patch test 3, about 24 weeks after DPC sensitization. This sample's treatment: therapeutic diphenylcyclopropenone sensitization with weekly scalp DPC. Prior to each patch test being applied, blood was drawn. In this sample, this clonotype turned up a few times.

The chain recombines TRBV6-6 with TRBJ2-3, with D possibly matching TRBD2 (6 bases). This sequence was found in a woman aged 18 to 35 with alopecia areata. Some clones in this sample may be carry-over from other donors' samples. Sample: whole blood, taken in connection with sensitization to the hapten diphenylcyclopropenone (DPC). CDR3 in amino acids: CATFMGGGQYTQYF. Here the CDR3 DNA reads TGTGCCACCTTTATGGGGGGTGGCCAATATACGCAGTATTTT.